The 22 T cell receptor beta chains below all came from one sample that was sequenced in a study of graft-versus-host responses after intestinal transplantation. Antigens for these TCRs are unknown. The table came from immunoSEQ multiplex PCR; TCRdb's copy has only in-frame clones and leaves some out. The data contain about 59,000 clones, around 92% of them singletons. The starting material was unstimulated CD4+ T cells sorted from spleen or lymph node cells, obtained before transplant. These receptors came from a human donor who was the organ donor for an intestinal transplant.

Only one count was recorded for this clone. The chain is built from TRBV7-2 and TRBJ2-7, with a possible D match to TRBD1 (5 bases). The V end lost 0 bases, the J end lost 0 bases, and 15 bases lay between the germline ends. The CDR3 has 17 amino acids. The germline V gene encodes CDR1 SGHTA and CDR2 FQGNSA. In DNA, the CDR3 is TGTGCCAGCAGCTTAGCCCAGGGTCCTCCGAGCTCCTACGAGCAGTACTTC. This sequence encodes CASSLAQGPPSSYEQYF.

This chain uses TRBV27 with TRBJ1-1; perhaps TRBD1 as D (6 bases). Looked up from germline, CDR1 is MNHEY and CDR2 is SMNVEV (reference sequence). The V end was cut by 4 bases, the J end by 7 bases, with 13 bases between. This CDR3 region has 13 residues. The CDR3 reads CASSSTGVFEAFF. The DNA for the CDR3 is TGTGCCAGCAGTTCGACAGGTGTCTTTGAAGCTTTCTTT.

This CDR3 is CASSPQAVQETQYF. CDR3 sequence (DNA): TGTGCCAGCTCACCTCAGGCTGTCCAAGAGACCCAGTACTTC. The rearrangement joins TRBV18 to TRBJ2-5; D unclear. V shed 3 bases and J shed 1 base, with 9 bases lying between them. This CDR3 comprises 14 residues. CDR1 is KGHSH and CDR2 is LQKENI in the germline V gene. The full variable domain, rest sourced from reference TRBV18 and TRBJ2-5, is NAGVMQNPRHLVRRRGQEARLRCSPMKGHSHVYWYRQLPEEGLKFMVYLQKENIIDESGMPKERFSAEFPKEGPSILRIQQVVRGDSAAYFCASSPQAVQETQYFGPGTRLLVL.

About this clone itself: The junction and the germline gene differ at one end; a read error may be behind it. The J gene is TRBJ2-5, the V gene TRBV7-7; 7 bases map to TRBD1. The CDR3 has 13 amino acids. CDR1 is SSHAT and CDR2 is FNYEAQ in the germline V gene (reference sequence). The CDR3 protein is CASSLRGKETQYF. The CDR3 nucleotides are TGTGCTAGCAGCCTCAGGGGGAAAGAGACCCAGTACTTC.

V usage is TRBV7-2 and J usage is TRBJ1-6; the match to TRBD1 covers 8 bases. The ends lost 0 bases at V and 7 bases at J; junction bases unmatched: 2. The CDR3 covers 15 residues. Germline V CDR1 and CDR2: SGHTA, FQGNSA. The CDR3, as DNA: TGTGCCAGCAGCTTAGCGGGACAGGAAAATTCACCCCTCCACTTT. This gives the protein CASSLAGQENSPLHF.

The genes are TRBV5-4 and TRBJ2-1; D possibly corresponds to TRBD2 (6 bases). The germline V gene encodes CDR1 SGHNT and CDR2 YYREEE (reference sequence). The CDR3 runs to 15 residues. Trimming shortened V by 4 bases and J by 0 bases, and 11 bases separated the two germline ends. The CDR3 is CASSQGLFSYNEQFF. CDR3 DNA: TGTGCCAGCAGCCAGGGACTCTTCTCCTACAATGAGCAGTTCTTC.

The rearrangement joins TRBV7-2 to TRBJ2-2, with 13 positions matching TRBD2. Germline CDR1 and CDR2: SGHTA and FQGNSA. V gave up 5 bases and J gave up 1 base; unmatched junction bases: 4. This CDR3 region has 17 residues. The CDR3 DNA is TGTGCCAGCAGCCCCGGACTAGCGGGGGTGAACACCGGGGAGCTGTTTTTT. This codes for CASSPGLAGVNTGELFF.

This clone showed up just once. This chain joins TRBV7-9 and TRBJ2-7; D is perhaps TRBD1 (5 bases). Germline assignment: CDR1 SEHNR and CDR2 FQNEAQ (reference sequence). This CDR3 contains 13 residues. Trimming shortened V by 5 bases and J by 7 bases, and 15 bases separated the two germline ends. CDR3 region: CASSLLQGEEQYF. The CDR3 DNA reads TGTGCCAGCAGCCTCCTTCAAGGGGAAGAGCAGTACTTC.

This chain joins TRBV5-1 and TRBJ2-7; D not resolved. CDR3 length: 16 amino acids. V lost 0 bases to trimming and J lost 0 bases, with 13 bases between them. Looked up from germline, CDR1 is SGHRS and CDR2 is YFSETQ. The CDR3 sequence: CASSLGARSSSYEQYF. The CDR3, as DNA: TGCGCCAGCAGCTTGGGGGCCCGTTCGAGCTCCTACGAGCAGTACTTC.

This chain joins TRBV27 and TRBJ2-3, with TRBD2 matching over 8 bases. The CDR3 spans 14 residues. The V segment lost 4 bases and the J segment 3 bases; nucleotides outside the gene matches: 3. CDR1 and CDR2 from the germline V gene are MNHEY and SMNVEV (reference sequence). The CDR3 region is CASSSRLATDTQYF. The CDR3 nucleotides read TGTGCCAGCAGTTCGAGACTAGCGACAGATACGCAGTATTTT.

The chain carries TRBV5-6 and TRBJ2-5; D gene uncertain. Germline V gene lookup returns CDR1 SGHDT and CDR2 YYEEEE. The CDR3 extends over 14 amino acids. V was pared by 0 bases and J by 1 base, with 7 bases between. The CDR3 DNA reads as TGTGCCAGCAGCTTGGTGTCAGCCCAAGAGACCCAGTACTTC. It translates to CASSLVSAQETQYF. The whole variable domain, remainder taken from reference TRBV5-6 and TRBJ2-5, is DAGVTQSPTHLIKTRGQQVTLRCSPKSGHDTVSWYQQALGQGPQFIFQYYEEEERQRGNFPDRFSGHQFPNYSSELNVNALLLGDSALYLCASSLVSAQETQYFGPGTRLLVL.

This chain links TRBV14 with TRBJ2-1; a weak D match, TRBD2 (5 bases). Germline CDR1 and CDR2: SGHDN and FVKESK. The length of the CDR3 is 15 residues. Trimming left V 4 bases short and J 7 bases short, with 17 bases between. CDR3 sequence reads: CASSPGLPPGNEQFF. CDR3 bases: TGTGCCAGCAGCCCAGGACTTCCGCCGGGGAATGAGCAGTTCTTC.

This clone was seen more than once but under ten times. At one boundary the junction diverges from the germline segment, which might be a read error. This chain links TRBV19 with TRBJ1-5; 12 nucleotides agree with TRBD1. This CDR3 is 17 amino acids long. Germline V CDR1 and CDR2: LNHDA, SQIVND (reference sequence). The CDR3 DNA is TGTGCCAGTACTCTTCGACCGGGACAGGGGGCGAATCGGCCCCAGCATTTT. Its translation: CASTLRPGQGANRPQHF. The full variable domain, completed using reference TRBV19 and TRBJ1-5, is DGGITQSPKYLFRKEGQNVTLSCEQNLNHDAMYWYRQDPGQGLRLIYYSQIVNDFQKGDIAEGYSVSREKKESFPLTVTSAQKNPTAFYLCASTLRPGQGANRPQHFGDGTRLSIL.

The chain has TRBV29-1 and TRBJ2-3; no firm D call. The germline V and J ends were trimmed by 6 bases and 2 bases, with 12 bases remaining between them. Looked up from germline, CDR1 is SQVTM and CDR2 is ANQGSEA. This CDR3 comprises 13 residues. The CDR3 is CSVGLPLTDTQYF. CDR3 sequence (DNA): TGCAGCGTCGGGCTACCTCTCACAGATACGCAGTATTTT.

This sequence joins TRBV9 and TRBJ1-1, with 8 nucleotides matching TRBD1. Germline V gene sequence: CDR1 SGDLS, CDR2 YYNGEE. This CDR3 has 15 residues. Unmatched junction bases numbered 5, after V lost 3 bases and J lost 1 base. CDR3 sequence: CASSASDRGNTEAFF. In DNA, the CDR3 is TGTGCCAGCAGCGCTTCCGACAGGGGGAACACTGAAGCTTTCTTT.

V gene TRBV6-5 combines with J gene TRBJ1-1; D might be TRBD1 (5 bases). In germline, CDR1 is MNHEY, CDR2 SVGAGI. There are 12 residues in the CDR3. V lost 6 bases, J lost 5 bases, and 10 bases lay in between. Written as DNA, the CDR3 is TGTGCCAGCAGCAGGGAGGGAACTGAAGCTTTCTTT. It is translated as CASSREGTEAFF.

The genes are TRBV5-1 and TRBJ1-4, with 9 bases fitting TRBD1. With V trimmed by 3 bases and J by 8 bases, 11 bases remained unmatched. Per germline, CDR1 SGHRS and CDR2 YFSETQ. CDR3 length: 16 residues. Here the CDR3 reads CASSWGPGQGNEKLFF. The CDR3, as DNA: TGCGCCAGCAGCTGGGGGCCGGGACAGGGCAACGAAAAACTGTTTTTT.

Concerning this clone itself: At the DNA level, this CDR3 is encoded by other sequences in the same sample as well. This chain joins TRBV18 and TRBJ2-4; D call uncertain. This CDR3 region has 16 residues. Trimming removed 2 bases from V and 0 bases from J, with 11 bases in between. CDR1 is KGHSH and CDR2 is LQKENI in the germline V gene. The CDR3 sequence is CASSPTGFLAKNIQYF. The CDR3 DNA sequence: TGTGCCAGCTCACCAACCGGATTCCTAGCCAAAAACATTCAGTACTTC. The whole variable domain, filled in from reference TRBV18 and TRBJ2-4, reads NAGVMQNPRHLVRRRGQEARLRCSPMKGHSHVYWYRQLPEEGLKFMVYLQKENIIDESGMPKERFSAEFPKEGPSILRIQQVVRGDSAAYFCASSPTGFLAKNIQYFGAGTRLSVL.

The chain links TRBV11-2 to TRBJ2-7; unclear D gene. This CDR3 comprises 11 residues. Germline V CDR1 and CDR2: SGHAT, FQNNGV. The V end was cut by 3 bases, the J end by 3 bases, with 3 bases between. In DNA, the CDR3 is TGTGCCAGCAGCTTTCACTACGAGCAGTACTTC. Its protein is CASSFHYEQYF.

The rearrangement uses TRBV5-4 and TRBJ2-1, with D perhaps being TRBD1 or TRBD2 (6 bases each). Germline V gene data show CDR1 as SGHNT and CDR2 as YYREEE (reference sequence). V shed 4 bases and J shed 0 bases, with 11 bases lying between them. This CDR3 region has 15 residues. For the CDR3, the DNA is TGTGCCAGCAGCCGGGGGCCTTTCTCCTACAATGAGCAGTTCTTC. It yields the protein CASSRGPFSYNEQFF.

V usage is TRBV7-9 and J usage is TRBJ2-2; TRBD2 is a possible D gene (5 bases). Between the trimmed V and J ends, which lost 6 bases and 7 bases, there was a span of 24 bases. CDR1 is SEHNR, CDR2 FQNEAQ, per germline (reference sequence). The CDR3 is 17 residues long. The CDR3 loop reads CASSLVAGPRGSGELFF. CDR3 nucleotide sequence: TGTGCCAGCAGTCTTGTCGCCGGGCCTCGGGGTAGCGGGGAGCTGTTTTTT. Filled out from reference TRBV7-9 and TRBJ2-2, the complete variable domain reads DTGVSQNPRHKITKRGQNVTFRCDPISEHNRLYWYRQTLGQGPEFLTYFQNEAQLEKSRLLSDRFSAERPKGSFSTLEIQRTEQGDSAMYLCASSLVAGPRGSGELFFGEGSRLTVL.

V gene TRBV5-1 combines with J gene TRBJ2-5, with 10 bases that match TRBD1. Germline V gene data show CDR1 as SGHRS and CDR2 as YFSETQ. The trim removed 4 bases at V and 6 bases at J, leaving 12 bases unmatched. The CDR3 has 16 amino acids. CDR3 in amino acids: CASSQDDRGRRKTQYF. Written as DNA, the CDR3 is TGCGCCAGCAGCCAAGATGACAGGGGGCGGCGGAAGACCCAGTACTTC.